Shown below are 20 T cell receptor beta chains from a single sample sequenced in a study of early T cells in non-severe SARS-CoV-2 infection. TCRdb recomputed calls from the 5' RACE reads with MiXCR, one row per CDR3 protein. The data hold about 60,000 distinct CDR3 sequences, with roughly 12% observed a single time. Source material: whole blood. These TCRs come from an adult who was a healthcare worker with PCR-confirmed SARS-CoV-2 infection or an uninfected control (not recorded which).

This clonotype was seen ten or more times. The chain couples TRBV27 to TRBJ2-5, with D unclear. V lost 6 bases, J lost 2 bases, and 16 bases lay in between. Germline CDR1 is MNHEY and CDR2 is SMNVEV (reference sequence). CDR3 length equals 15 residues. The CDR3 DNA follows: TGTGCCAGCAGGCCGGCCGACGCTAGTCAAGAGACCCAGTACTTC. Protein: CASRPADASQETQYF.

This clonotype was picked up many times. The V gene is TRBV12-3 or TRBV12-4, the J gene TRBJ2-1, with TRBD2 matching 14 bases. CDR3 length equals 18 residues. V lost 7 bases to trimming and J lost 7 bases; unmatched junction nucleotides: 15. Here the CDR3 reads CASTPPGLAGVGGNEQFF. The DNA for the CDR3 is TGTGCCAGCACTCCTCCGGGACTAGCGGGAGTGGGAGGGAATGAGCAGTTCTTC.

Ten or more counts support this clonotype. The rearrangement links TRBV3-1 to TRBJ2-6, with D hard to call. CDR3 length: 15 residues. The germline gives CDR1 LGHDT, CDR2 YNNKEL (reference sequence). V lost 2 bases and J 2 bases, leaving 7 bases between the germline ends. The CDR3 DNA is TGTGCCAGCAGCCAACGGTCAGCTGGGGCCAACGTCCTGACTTTC. It translates to CASSQRSAGANVLTF.

This clonotype appeared a few times. The V gene is TRBV28, the J gene TRBJ1-5, with a weak D call TRBD1 (5 bases). V lost 3 bases and J 6 bases, leaving 12 bases between the germline ends. In germline, CDR1 is MDHEN, CDR2 SYDVKM. The CDR3 covers 14 residues. CDR3 sequence: CASSFEGLGQPQHF. CDR3 nucleotide sequence: TGTGCCAGCAGTTTCGAGGGACTCGGTCAGCCCCAGCATTTT.

The CDR3 bases are TGTGCCAGCAGTTTTGGGCCCCTCACAGATACGCAGTATTTT. The encoded protein is CASSFGPLTDTQYF. V gene TRBV7-2 combines with J gene TRBJ2-3; D call uncertain. The germline CDR1 and CDR2 sequences are SGHTA and FQGNSA. The CDR3 sequence is 14 residues long. Deletions cut 6 bases from V and 2 bases from J, with 12 bases between.

The chain is built from TRBV5-6 and TRBJ2-7; possibly TRBD1 or TRBD2 for D (5 bases each). This CDR3 has 14 residues. CDR1 and CDR2 from the germline V gene are SGHDT and YYEEEE. V lost 1 base and J 0 bases, leaving 8 bases between the germline ends. The CDR3 sequence: CASSLKGSSYEQYF. The DNA for the CDR3 is TGTGCCAGCAGCTTGAAGGGGAGCTCCTACGAGCAGTACTTC.

In DNA, the CDR3 is TGTGCCAGCAGTAATCCCCCGACCGCCCAGACCATATATTTT. It yields the protein CASSNPPTAQTIYF. The V and J genes are TRBV3-1 and TRBJ1-3; D unclear. The CDR3 sequence is 14 residues long. Trimming removed 6 bases at V and 10 bases at J, with 19 bases between. CDR1 and CDR2 (germline): LGHDT, YNNKEL (reference sequence). Full variable domain (remainder filled in from reference TRBV3-1 and TRBJ1-3): DTAVSQTPKYLVTQMGNDKSIKCEQNLGHDTMYWYKQDSKKFLKIMFSYNNKELIINETVPNRFSPKSPDKAHLNLHINSLELGDSAVYFCASSNPPTAQTIYFGEGSWLTVV.

This rearrangement joins TRBV28 to TRBJ2-7; D not certain. The V gene lost 2 bases and the J gene lost 3 bases, with 11 bases spanning the gap. This CDR3 spans 14 amino acids. Per germline, CDR1 MDHEN and CDR2 SYDVKM. The CDR3 DNA sequence: TGTGCCAGCAGTTTAGGGGTACCCGTCTACGAGCAGTACTTC. Its protein is CASSLGVPVYEQYF. The complete variable domain, with remaining parts taken from reference TRBV28 and TRBJ2-7, reads DVKVTQSSRYLVKRTGEKVFLECVQDMDHENMFWYRQDPGLGLRLIYFSYDVKMKEKGDIPEGYSVSREKKERFSLILESASTNQTSMYLCASSLGVPVYEQYFGPGTRLTVT.

This rearrangement joins TRBV7-9 to TRBJ1-6; the D gene is possibly TRBD1 (5 bases). Germline CDR1 SEHNR, CDR2 FQNEAQ (reference sequence). This CDR3 contains 15 residues. With 5 bases removed from V and 7 bases from J, the gap between germline ends came to 15 bases. The CDR3 nucleotides are TGTGCCAGCAGCCGTGGGGACGGACCAAATTCACCCCTCCACTTT. This encodes CASSRGDGPNSPLHF. The full variable domain, rest sourced from reference TRBV7-9 and TRBJ1-6, is DTGVSQNPRHKITKRGQNVTFRCDPISEHNRLYWYRQTLGQGPEFLTYFQNEAQLEKSRLLSDRFSAERPKGSFSTLEIQRTEQGDSAMYLCASSRGDGPNSPLHFGNGTRLTVT.

This clonotype was observed a few times. The V and J genes are TRBV7-6 and TRBJ2-1; D ambiguous. V lost 1 base, J lost 6 bases, and 7 bases lay in between. In germline, CDR1 is SGHVS, CDR2 FNYEAQ. This CDR3 spans 13 amino acids. The CDR3 loop is CASSLDQSNEQFF. DNA for the CDR3: TGTGCCAGCAGCTTAGATCAGAGCAATGAGCAGTTCTTC.

In the case of this clonotype: An end of the junction differs from the germline gene, which may be a read error. The V and J genes are TRBV29-1 and TRBJ1-1; D remains ambiguous. The CDR3 consists of 13 residues. Germline-derived CDR1 and CDR2 are SQVTM and ANQGSEA. CDR3 bases: TGCAGCGTTGGAAGGGCTCGGAACGCTGAAGCTTTCTTT. This translates into CSVGRARNAEAFF.

This clonotype was counted a few times. The V call is TRBV28, the J call TRBJ2-7; D call uncertain. Germline CDR1 reads MDHEN; CDR2 reads SYDVKM. This CDR3 spans 13 amino acids. V lost 3 bases and J 0 bases, leaving 6 bases between the germline ends. CDR3 DNA: TGTGCCAGCAGTTTGGGTTACTCCTACGAGCAGTACTTC. Residues: CASSLGYSYEQYF.

The CDR3 coding sequence is TGTGCCATCAGTGATAGTAGCGCGAGGATAAAGACCCAGTACTTC. It translates to CAISDSSARIKTQYF. The chain recombines TRBV10-3 with TRBJ2-5; possible D gene TRBD2, 5 bases. The CDR3 loop spans 15 amino acids. Per the germline V gene, CDR1 is ENHRY and CDR2 is SYGVKD. V lost 3 bases to trimming and J lost 6 bases, with 17 bases between them.

The V call is TRBV5-1, the J call TRBJ2-7; 11 positions match TRBD2. The CDR3 is 15 residues long. V dropped 4 bases and J dropped 4; count of bases not matched to a gene: 7. In germline, CDR1 is SGHRS, CDR2 YFSETQ. The CDR3 loop is CASSGGTSGGYEQYF. CDR3 nucleotide sequence: TGCGCCAGCAGCGGCGGGACTAGCGGAGGATACGAGCAGTACTTC.

At least ten counts were recorded for this clonotype. The V and J genes are TRBV7-9 and TRBJ2-3, with 10 bases that match TRBD2. V gave up 1 base and J gave up 0 bases; unmatched junction bases: 4. This CDR3 comprises 17 residues. CDR1 is SEHNR and CDR2 is FQNEAQ in the germline V gene (reference sequence). The CDR3 bases are TGTGCCAGCAGCTTAGGGACTAGCGGCTATAGCACAGATACGCAGTATTTT. This sequence encodes CASSLGTSGYSTDTQYF. Full variable domain (rest looked up from reference TRBV7-9 and TRBJ2-3): DTGVSQNPRHKITKRGQNVTFRCDPISEHNRLYWYRQTLGQGPEFLTYFQNEAQLEKSRLLSDRFSAERPKGSFSTLEIQRTEQGDSAMYLCASSLGTSGYSTDTQYFGPGTRLTVL.

V is TRBV29-1 and J is TRBJ2-1; no clear D gene. The V and J ends lost 4 bases and 8 bases respectively, with 12 bases between them. The CDR3 extends over 12 amino acids. Germline lookup yields CDR1 SQVTM and CDR2 ANQGSEA. CDR3 region: CSVVRATHEQFF. CDR3 nucleotide sequence: TGCAGCGTTGTTCGGGCCACCCATGAGCAGTTCTTC.

The V and J genes are TRBV18 and TRBJ2-3; the D is unclear. The CDR3 is made up of 14 amino acids. V shed 2 bases and J shed 4 bases, with 10 bases lying between them. The V gene's germline CDR1 is KGHSH and CDR2 LQKENI. The CDR3 loop reads CASSPTETSDTQYF. The CDR3 coding sequence is TGTGCCAGCTCACCAACGGAGACTTCAGATACGCAGTATTTT.

With regard to this clonotype: Because the CDR3 is missing its conserved closing phenylalanine or tryptophan, this is likely a read error. The rearrangement joins TRBV29-1 to TRBJ2-5; D gene ambiguous. Deletions cut 4 bases from V and 0 bases from J, with 6 bases between. Germline CDR1 reads SQVTM; CDR2 reads ANQGSEA. The CDR3 spans 12 residues. The CDR3 nucleotides are TGCAGCGTTGTCGTACACCAAGAGACCCAGTACCTC. Translated, it gives CSVVVHQETQYL.

This clonotype was seen more than once but under ten times. The CDR3 region is CSATRPERGEKLFF. The CDR3 nucleotides read TGCAGTGCTACTAGGCCCGAACGAGGGGAAAAACTGTTTTTT. This chain joins TRBV20-1 and TRBJ1-4; D is unresolved. Trimming cost V 4 bases and J 8 bases, with 17 bases left between them. This CDR3 is 14 amino acids long. Germline loops: CDR1 DFQATT, CDR2 SNEGSKA (reference sequence).

This CDR3 reads CASSPPGVQTAGYTF. CDR3 nucleotide sequence: TGTGCCAGCAGTCCTCCGGGGGTCCAAACGGCCGGCTACACCTTC. The chain carries TRBV6-5 and TRBJ1-2; TRBD1 is a possible D gene (5 bases). CDR1 is MNHEY, CDR2 SVGAGI, per germline. This CDR3 contains 15 residues. V dropped 5 bases and J dropped 8 bases, with 21 bases sitting between them.